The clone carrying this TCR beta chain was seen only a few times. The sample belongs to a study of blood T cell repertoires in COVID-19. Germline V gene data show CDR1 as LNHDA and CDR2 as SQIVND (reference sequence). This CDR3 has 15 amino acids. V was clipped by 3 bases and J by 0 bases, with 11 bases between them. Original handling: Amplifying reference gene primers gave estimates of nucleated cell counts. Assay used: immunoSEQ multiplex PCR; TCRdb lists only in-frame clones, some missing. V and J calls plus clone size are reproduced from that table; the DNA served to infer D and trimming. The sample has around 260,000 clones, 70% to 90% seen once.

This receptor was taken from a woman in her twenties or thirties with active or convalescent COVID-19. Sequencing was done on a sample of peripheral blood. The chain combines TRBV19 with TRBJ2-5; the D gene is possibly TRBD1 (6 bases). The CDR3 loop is CASSIGTTYQETQYF. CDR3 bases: TGTGCCAGTAGTATCGGGACAACCTACCAAGAGACCCAGTACTTC.